This TCR beta chain was recovered during a study of beta chain features in type 1 diabetes. Overall study context: Over all samples combined, 90 million to 140 million sorted cells were examined.

A few counts support this clone. Its antigen remains unknown. V lost 0 bases and J 5 bases, leaving 26 bases between the germline ends. Germline V gives CDR1 LGHNT, CDR2 FRNRAP. The CDR3 is 20 residues long. Sorting of CD4+ naive, central memory, regulatory and stem cell-like memory cells was performed via CD45RO/CCR7/CD25/CD127/CD95/CD27. General observations from the study: For patients, the naive, central memory and Treg TCRB repertoires appeared more alike than for healthy donors.

Sequenced material consisted of expressed TCRB transcripts (all of the isolated RNA was reverse transcribed). The assay was immunoSEQ multiplex PCR, and TCRdb's table has in-frame clones only and misses some. The repertoire holds 970,000 or so clones, with about a sixth as singletons. The receptor was derived from a woman in her late teens or twenties in good health. V is TRBV12-5 and J is TRBJ2-1; D unresolved. Sequencing input: naive CD4+ T cells from blood. As DNA, the CDR3 is TGTGCTAGTGGTTTGGTGAGGTTGGGCTCACGCAGCGACCCTGACAATGAGCAGTTCTTC. This gives the protein CASGLVRLGSRSDPDNEQFF.